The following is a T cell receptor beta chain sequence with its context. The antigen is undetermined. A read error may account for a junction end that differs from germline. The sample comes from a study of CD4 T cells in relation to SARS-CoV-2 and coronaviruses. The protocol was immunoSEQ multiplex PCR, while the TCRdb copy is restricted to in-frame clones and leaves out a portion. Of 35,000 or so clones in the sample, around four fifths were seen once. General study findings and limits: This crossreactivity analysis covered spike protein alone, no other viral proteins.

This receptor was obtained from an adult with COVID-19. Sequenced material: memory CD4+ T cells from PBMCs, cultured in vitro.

The CDR3 loop is CASSQGSASRLWF. The CDR3, as DNA: TGTGCCAGCAGCCAAGGCTCTGCTAGCAGATTGTGGTTT. This chain joins TRBV3-1 (or the pseudogene TRBV3-2) and TRBJ2-3, with a weak D call TRBD2 (5 bases). Per the germline V gene, CDR1 is LGHDT and CDR2 is YNNKEL (reference sequence). This CDR3 is built from 13 residues.